A single sample is the source of the 8 T cell receptor beta chains below, sequenced in a study of blood T cells in healthy people across ages. Together with a sample-barcoded 5' primer, a J-beta primer mix was included in a second PCR lasting about 7 to 11 cycles. One entry per CDR3 protein results from TCRdb running MiXCR on the 5' RACE reads. Of 1,500,000 or so distinct CDR3 sequences listed, around 40% are singletons. The sequencing sample was made of blood. Every receptor here comes from a young woman in good health.

A few counts support this clonotype. The chain combines TRBV29-1 with TRBJ2-5; D is unclear. This CDR3 contains 13 residues. The ends were cut back, 5 bases at V and 1 base at J, with 11 bases in the middle. CDR1 and CDR2 from the germline V gene are SQVTM and ANQGSEA. The CDR3 region has the DNA TGCAGCGTTCGAGCCGACGGCCAAGAGACCCAGTACTTC. Protein product: CSVRADGQETQYF.

The rearrangement links TRBV27 to TRBJ1-5; no reliable D call. Between the trimmed V and J ends, which lost 8 bases and 6 bases, there was a span of 11 bases. This CDR3 comprises 12 residues. Germline V gene data show CDR1 as MNHEY and CDR2 as SMNVEV (reference sequence). The CDR3 DNA sequence: TGTGCCAGCGGGGTTGGTGGTCAGCCCCAGCATTTT. Translated: CASGVGGQPQHF.

A few counts support this clonotype. This chain joins TRBV5-1 and TRBJ2-1; D may be TRBD1 (6 bases). Between the trimmed V and J ends, which lost 5 bases and 2 bases, there was a span of 11 bases. The CDR3 is made up of 14 amino acids. Germline loops: CDR1 SGHRS, CDR2 YFSETQ. CDR3 loop: CASRGDRTYNEQFF. In DNA form, the CDR3 reads TGCGCCAGCAGAGGAGACAGGACCTACAATGAGCAGTTCTTC.

The chain combines TRBV15 with TRBJ2-5; unclear D gene. The CDR3 runs to 11 residues. The V and J ends lost 11 bases and 4 bases respectively, with 11 bases between them. Looked up from germline, CDR1 is LNHNV and CDR2 is YYDKDF (reference sequence). The CDR3 nucleotides are TGTGCCGCCATAGAAGGAGAGACCCAGTACTTC. Its translation is CAAIEGETQYF.

The chain employs TRBV6-2 or TRBV6-3 and TRBJ1-5; 7 bases are shared with TRBD1. Per germline, CDR1 MNHEY and CDR2 SVGEGT. Unmatched junction bases numbered 15, after V lost 6 bases and J lost 1 base. This CDR3 has 18 residues. The CDR3 nucleotides are TGTGCCAGCAGCCGGCCCCCGGGACAGCTTTCCAGCAATCAGCCCCAGCATTTT. It is translated as CASSRPPGQLSSNQPQHF.

The chain links TRBV9 to TRBJ2-1, with no clear D. Germline V gives CDR1 SGDLS, CDR2 YYNGEE. Trimming left V 3 bases short and J 7 bases short, with 20 bases between. The CDR3 runs 16 residues. CDR3 bases: TGTGCCAGCAGCGGTAGCCGATACACCTCTAGGAATGAGCAGTTCTTC. It codes for CASSGSRYTSRNEQFF.

The genes are TRBV7-2 and TRBJ2-3; 9 bases are a match to TRBD2. This CDR3 is built from 16 residues. V was clipped by 3 bases and J by 0 bases; unmatched bases: 4. Germline V gives CDR1 SGHTA, CDR2 FQGNSA. The DNA for the CDR3 is TGTGCCAGCAGCTTGACTAGCGGATCTAGCACAGATACGCAGTATTTT. It codes for CASSLTSGSSTDTQYF.

The genes are TRBV20-1 and TRBJ2-5; TRBD1 aligns across 8 bases. The DNA end is a closer match to TRBJ2-7, so the J assignment may be wrong. Germline CDR1 and CDR2: DFQATT and SNEGSKA (reference sequence). CDR3 length equals 14 residues. The CDR3 DNA reads as TGCAGTGCTAGAGATACCAGGGGGCCATACGAGCAGTACTTC. Translation: CSARDTRGPYEQYF.